What follows are 17 T cell receptor beta chains derived from one specimen sequenced in a study of blood T cells in healthy people across ages. It was with a sample-barcoded 5' primer and a J-beta primer mix that a second PCR of roughly 7 to 11 cycles was run. TCRdb fed the 5' RACE reads into MiXCR, producing one record per CDR3 protein. The table has fewer than 1,000,000 distinct CDR3 sequences, around two fifths seen once. The sample comprised blood. The receptors stem from a man in his sixties in good health.

The chain employs TRBV24-1 and TRBJ1-4, with D perhaps TRBD1 (5 bases). V was cut by 8 bases and J by 7 bases, with 43 bases left in between. Germline values: CDR1 KGHDR, CDR2 SFDVKD. This CDR3 has 23 amino acids. The CDR3 spells CATTEGQMAFGCYLASGGEKLFF. The CDR3 nucleotides read TGTGCCACCACGGAGGGGCAAATGGCCTTCGGTTGCTACTTGGCAAGTGGTGGTGAAAAACTGTTTTTT.

V is TRBV29-1 and J is TRBJ2-1; TRBD1 matches 9 bases. Germline CDR1 reads SQVTM; CDR2 reads ANQGSEA. V shed 3 bases and J 6 bases; nucleotides not matched to a gene: 15. This CDR3 region has 17 residues. CDR3 nucleotide sequence: TGCAGCGTTGAGGAATGGGGCCGGGACAGGGCTTTCAATGAGCAGTTCTTC. Translating gives CSVEEWGRDRAFNEQFF.

The chain joins TRBV6-1 to TRBJ2-3; D not certain. The V gene's germline CDR1 is MNHNS and CDR2 SASEGT. Deletions cut 0 bases from V and 6 bases from J, with 10 bases between. CDR3 length equals 14 residues. Here the CDR3 DNA reads TGTGCCAGCAGTGAAGCCCGACTTCGGGATACGCAGTATTTT. This sequence encodes CASSEARLRDTQYF.

The J gene is TRBJ2-2, the V gene TRBV4-3, with 8 bases aligning to TRBD1. V lost 4 bases, J lost 5 bases, and 6 bases stayed unmatched. CDR3 length: 15 residues. Germline values: CDR1 LGHNA, CDR2 YSLEER. In nucleotides, the CDR3 is TGCGCCAGCAGCCGCTCGACAGGGGTGACCGGGGAGCTGTTTTTT. It specifies CASSRSTGVTGELFF.

J is TRBJ2-7 and V is TRBV5-4, with D possibly being TRBD1 or TRBD2 (5 bases each). Germline CDR1 and CDR2: SGHNT and YYREEE (reference sequence). This CDR3 is built from 12 residues. V dropped 4 bases and J dropped 6 bases, with 11 bases sitting between them. This CDR3 reads CASSPGTSEQYF. The DNA of the CDR3 is TGTGCCAGCAGCCCCGGGACGAGCGAGCAGTACTTC.

This clonotype was detected a few times. V usage is TRBV7-9 and J usage is TRBJ2-5, with 8 bases lining up with TRBD1. Germline V CDR1 and CDR2: SEHNR, FQNEAQ (reference sequence). The CDR3 contains 14 residues. V gave up 4 bases and J gave up 5 bases; unmatched junction bases: 6. Here the CDR3 reads CASSWAGGEETQYF. CDR3 DNA: TGTGCCAGCAGCTGGGCAGGGGGCGAGGAGACCCAGTACTTC.

In this sample, this clonotype turned up a few times. The chain recombines TRBV7-9 with TRBJ2-7; D is uncertain. This CDR3 is built from 14 residues. Per the germline V gene, CDR1 is SEHNR and CDR2 is FQNEAQ (reference sequence). Trimming shortened V by 5 bases and J by 2 bases, and 13 bases separated the two germline ends. The CDR3 nucleotides are TGTGCCAGCAGCCCCCAAATCCGACCCTACGAGCAGTACTTC. Translated: CASSPQIRPYEQYF.

V usage is TRBV7-9 and J usage is TRBJ2-1, with TRBD2 matching 8 bases. The DNA end favors TRBJ2-7, so the J call may be wrong. Germline V gene data show CDR1 as SEHNR and CDR2 as FQNEAQ (reference sequence). This CDR3 comprises 16 residues. CDR3: CASSSQTSDTYNEQYF. The CDR3 DNA reads TGTGCCAGCAGCTCGCAGACTAGCGATACCTACAATGAGCAGTACTTC.

This clonotype was detected ten times or more. The gene calls are TRBV12-3 or TRBV12-4 and TRBJ1-2, with no clear D. This CDR3 spans 13 amino acids. Trimming took off 6 bases at V and 2 bases at J, with 10 bases between the two ends. The CDR3 DNA sequence: TGTGCCAGCAGCTTTCCGGGCAACTATGGCTACACCTTC. Residues: CASSFPGNYGYTF.

This clonotype has only a few counts. The CDR3 sequence is CSAREWDRGADGGYTF. Written as DNA, the CDR3 is TGCAGTGCTAGAGAATGGGACAGGGGGGCGGATGGTGGCTACACCTTC. V usage is TRBV20-1 and J usage is TRBJ1-2; 11 nucleotides align to TRBD1. Germline V gives CDR1 DFQATT, CDR2 SNEGSKA (reference sequence). This CDR3 has 16 residues. J was trimmed by 7 bases and V by 0 bases; bases with no gene match: 10.

The CDR3, as DNA: TGTGCCAGCAGTGAAGCAGATGGGACAGACAGAACCTACGAGCAGTACTTC. As protein: CASSEADGTDRTYEQYF. The chain recombines TRBV2 with TRBJ2-7, with 7 bases identical to TRBD1. Per the germline V gene, CDR1 is SNHLY and CDR2 is FYNNEI. The CDR3 spans 17 residues. The V and J ends lost 0 bases and 2 bases, in that order; junction bases with no gene match: 10. The full variable domain, with the rest looked up from reference TRBV2 and TRBJ2-7, is EPEVTQTPSHQVTQMGQEVILRCVPISNHLYFYWYRQILGQKVEFLVSFYNNEISEKSEIFDDQFSVERPDGSNFTLKIRSTKLEDSAMYFCASSEADGTDRTYEQYFGPGTRLTVT.

This clonotype was found a few times. The V call is TRBV5-1, the J call TRBJ1-4, with 8 bases fitting TRBD1. J lost 4 bases, V lost 5 bases, and 4 bases had no gene match. Germline lookup yields CDR1 SGHRS and CDR2 YFSETQ. The CDR3 extends over 14 amino acids. This chain's CDR3 is CASRGDRSNEKLFF. The CDR3 DNA reads as TGCGCCAGCAGAGGGGACAGGAGTAATGAAAAACTGTTTTTT.

V and J are TRBV20-1 and TRBJ1-4, with TRBD1 as a possible D gene (5 bases). The CDR3 sequence is 14 residues long. V was shortened by 4 bases and J by 10 bases, with 19 bases between the two germline ends. Germline V gene data show CDR1 as DFQATT and CDR2 as SNEGSKA (reference sequence). The CDR3 sequence is CSAIFRDREGKLFF. The CDR3 nucleotides read TGCAGTGCTATATTCCGGGACCGAGAAGGAAAACTGTTTTTT.

In the case of this clonotype: A much bigger clone sits one base away, suggesting this may be a read error. The J gene is TRBJ2-7, the V gene TRBV11-2; no firm D call. This CDR3 contains 12 residues. Germline V gene data show CDR1 as SGHAT and CDR2 as FQNNGV. The CDR3 bases are TGTGCCAGCAGCTTGCTTAGCTACGGGCAGTACTTC. Its protein product is CASSLLSYGQYF.

The CDR3 loop reads CASSVVTQGEQYF. In DNA form, the CDR3 reads TGTGCCAGCAGCGTAGTAACGCAGGGCGAGCAGTACTTC. This chain connects TRBV11-2 to TRBJ2-4, with D possibly TRBD1 on 5 matching bases. The J call is doubtful: the DNA matches TRBJ2-7 better. Germline CDR1 and CDR2: SGHAT and FQNNGV. The CDR3 extends over 13 amino acids.

The chain recombines TRBV7-2 with TRBJ1-1, with a possible D match to TRBD1 (6 bases). V gave up 5 bases and J gave up 0 bases, with 16 bases separating them. The CDR3 has 16 residues. CDR1 SGHTA and CDR2 FQGNSA come from the germline V gene. CDR3 nucleotide sequence: TGTGCCAGCAGCCAGCAGGGGTTTCAAATGAACACTGAAGCTTTCTTT. The encoded protein is CASSQQGFQMNTEAFF.

The chain employs TRBV20-1 and TRBJ2-1; a possible D gene is TRBD2 (7 bases). This CDR3 is 15 amino acids long. CDR1 is DFQATT, CDR2 SNEGSKA, per germline (reference sequence). V lost 5 bases and J 7 bases, leaving 21 bases between the germline ends. CDR3 protein: CSAEPEWGGGNEQFF. CDR3 DNA: TGCAGTGCTGAACCTGAGTGGGGAGGGGGGAATGAGCAGTTCTTC.